Listed below are T cell receptor beta chains from one sample, sequenced in a study of OX40 agonist ivuxolimab in advanced cancers. Profiled with immunoSEQ multiplex PCR; TCRdb holds only in-frame clones, not every one. Among approximately 80,000 clones listed, around 86% were seen once. The sample consisted of CD4+ or CD8+ T cells sorted from blood, taken in a trial of the OX40 agonist ivuxolimab. These receptor sequences come from an adult with an advanced solid tumor such as melanoma, head and neck, liver or kidney cancer. The conserved cysteine and the conserved F or W are not part of the CDR3 here. Only some rows state a clone size, as once, few, many or a class for expanded clones.

abundance: NA
v_gene: TRBV5-1
j_gene: TRBJ2-5
CDR3aa: ASSDGPSGSQQETQY

abundance: once
v_gene: TRBV29-1
j_gene: TRBJ2-1
CDR3aa: SVRLRKENNEQF

abundance: NA
v_gene: TRBV2
j_gene: TRBJ2-7
CDR3aa: ASSETIRDYNEQY

abundance: NA
v_gene: TRBV6-5
j_gene: TRBJ2-7
CDR3aa: ASRPTRGRGYEQY

abundance: NA
v_gene: TRBV25-1
j_gene: TRBJ2-7
CDR3aa: ASSPGGTYEQY

abundance: NA
v_gene: TRBV6-1
j_gene: TRBJ1-5
CDR3aa: ASIGLPTSNQPQH

abundance: NA
v_gene: TRBV5-4
j_gene: TRBJ1-1
CDR3aa: ASSPGDGEAF

abundance: NA
v_gene: TRBV7-3
j_gene: TRBJ2-3
CDR3aa: ASGTGGADTQY

abundance: NA
v_gene: TRBV9
j_gene: TRBJ1-2
CDR3aa: ASSDTTDSNYDGYT

abundance: NA
v_gene: TRBV7-2
j_gene: TRBJ1-1
CDR3aa: ASSLQGSTEAF

abundance: NA
v_gene: TRBV7-3
j_gene: TRBJ2-2
CDR3aa: ASSPLNGGNTGELF

abundance: NA
v_gene: TRBV19
j_gene: TRBJ2-1
CDR3aa: ASTSGLLGEQF

abundance: few
v_gene: TRBV6-5
j_gene: TRBJ1-2
CDR3aa: ASSGRVSGYT

abundance: NA
v_gene: TRBV28
j_gene: TRBJ1-1
CDR3aa: ASSLGTVGAF

abundance: NA
v_gene: TRBV7-2
j_gene: TRBJ1-2
CDR3aa: ASSLGQATNYGYT

abundance: NA
v_gene: TRBV7-2
j_gene: TRBJ2-1
CDR3aa: ASSSASGSPGNEQF

abundance: NA
v_gene: TRBV2
j_gene: TRBJ2-7
CDR3aa: ASSEPSGASGKSYEQY

abundance: NA
v_gene: TRBV7-2
j_gene: TRBJ1-5
CDR3aa: ASSLGNSYNQPQH

abundance: NA
v_gene: TRBV7-6
j_gene: TRBJ1-5
CDR3aa: ASSFGQGVEPQH

abundance: NA
v_gene: TRBV11-2
j_gene: TRBJ1-4
CDR3aa: ASSLDQHLATNEKLF

abundance: NA
v_gene: TRBV2
j_gene: TRBJ1-2
CDR3aa: ASSEEGYYGYT